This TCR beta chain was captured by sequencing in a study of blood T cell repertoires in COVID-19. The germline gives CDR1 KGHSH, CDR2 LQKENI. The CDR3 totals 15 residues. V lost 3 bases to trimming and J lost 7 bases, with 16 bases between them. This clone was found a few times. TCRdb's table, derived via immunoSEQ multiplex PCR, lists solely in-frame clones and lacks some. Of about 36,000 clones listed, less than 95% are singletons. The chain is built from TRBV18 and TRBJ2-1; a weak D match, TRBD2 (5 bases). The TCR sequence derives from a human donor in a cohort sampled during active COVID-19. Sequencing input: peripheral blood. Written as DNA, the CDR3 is TGTGCCAGCTCACCTCCCGTGACGGGGTGGAATGAGCAGTTCTTC. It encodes CASSPPVTGWNEQFF.